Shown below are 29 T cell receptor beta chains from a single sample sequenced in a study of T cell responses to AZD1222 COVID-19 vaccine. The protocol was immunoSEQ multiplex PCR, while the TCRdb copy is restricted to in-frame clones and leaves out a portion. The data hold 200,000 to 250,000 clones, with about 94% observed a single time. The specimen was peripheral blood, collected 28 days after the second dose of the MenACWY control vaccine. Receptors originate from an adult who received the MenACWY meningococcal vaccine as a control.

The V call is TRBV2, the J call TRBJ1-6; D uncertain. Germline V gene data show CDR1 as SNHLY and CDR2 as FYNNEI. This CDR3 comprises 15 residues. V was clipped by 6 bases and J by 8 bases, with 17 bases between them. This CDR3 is CASRGLQDPDSPLHF. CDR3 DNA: TGTGCCAGCAGGGGCCTCCAGGACCCAGATTCACCCCTCCACTTT. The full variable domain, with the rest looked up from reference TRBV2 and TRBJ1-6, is EPEVTQTPSHQVTQMGQEVILRCVPISNHLYFYWYRQILGQKVEFLVSFYNNEISEKSEIFDDQFSVERPDGSNFTLKIRSTKLEDSAMYFCASRGLQDPDSPLHFGNGTRLTVT.

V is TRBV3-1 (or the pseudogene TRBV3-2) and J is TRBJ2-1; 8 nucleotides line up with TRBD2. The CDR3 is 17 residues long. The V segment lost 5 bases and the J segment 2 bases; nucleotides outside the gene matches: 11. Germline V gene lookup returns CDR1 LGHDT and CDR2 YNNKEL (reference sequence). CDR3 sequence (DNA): TGTGCCAGCAGCTCTCGTTTGAGCGGGGGAACCTACAATGAGCAGTTCTTC. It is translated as CASSSRLSGGTYNEQFF.

The CDR3, as DNA: TGTGCCAGCAGTTACACACCTCGGACGGTTAACTACGAGCAGTACTTC. Its protein is CASSYTPRTVNYEQYF. The chain carries TRBV6-2 or TRBV6-3 and TRBJ2-7; D is uncertain. This CDR3 is built from 16 residues. Germline CDR1 MNHEY, CDR2 SVGEGT. V was cut by 2 bases and J by 3 bases, with 17 bases left in between.

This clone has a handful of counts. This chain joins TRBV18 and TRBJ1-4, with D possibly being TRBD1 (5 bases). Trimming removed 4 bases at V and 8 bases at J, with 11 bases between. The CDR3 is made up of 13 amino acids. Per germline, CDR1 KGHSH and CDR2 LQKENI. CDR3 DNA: TGTGCCAGCTCACGGGGACGAGACGAAAAACTGTTTTTT. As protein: CASSRGRDEKLFF. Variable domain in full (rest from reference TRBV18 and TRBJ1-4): NAGVMQNPRHLVRRRGQEARLRCSPMKGHSHVYWYRQLPEEGLKFMVYLQKENIIDESGMPKERFSAEFPKEGPSILRIQQVVRGDSAAYFCASSRGRDEKLFFGSGTQLSVL.

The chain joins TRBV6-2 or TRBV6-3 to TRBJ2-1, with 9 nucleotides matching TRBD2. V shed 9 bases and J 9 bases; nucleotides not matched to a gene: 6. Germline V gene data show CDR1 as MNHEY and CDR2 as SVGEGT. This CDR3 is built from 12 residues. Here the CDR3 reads CASSGSSSEQFF. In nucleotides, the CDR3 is TGTGCCAGTAGCGGGAGCAGTTCTGAGCAGTTCTTC.

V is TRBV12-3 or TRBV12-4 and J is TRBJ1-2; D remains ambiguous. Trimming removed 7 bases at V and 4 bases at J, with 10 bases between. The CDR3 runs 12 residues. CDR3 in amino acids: CASTNGVYGYTF. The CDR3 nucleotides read TGTGCCAGCACCAACGGGGTCTATGGCTACACCTTC.

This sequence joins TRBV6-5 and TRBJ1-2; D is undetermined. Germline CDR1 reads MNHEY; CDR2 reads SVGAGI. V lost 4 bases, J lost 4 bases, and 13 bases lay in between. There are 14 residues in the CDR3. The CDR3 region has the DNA TGTGCCAGCAGTTCTACAGCGTCGGGCTATGGCTACACCTTC. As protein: CASSSTASGYGYTF.

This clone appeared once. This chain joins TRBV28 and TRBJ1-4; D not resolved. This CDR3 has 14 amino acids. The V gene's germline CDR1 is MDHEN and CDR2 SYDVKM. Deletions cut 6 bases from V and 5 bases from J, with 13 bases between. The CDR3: CASRLNSPNEKLFF. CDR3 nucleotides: TGTGCCAGCAGGCTTAATTCCCCAAATGAAAAACTGTTTTTT.

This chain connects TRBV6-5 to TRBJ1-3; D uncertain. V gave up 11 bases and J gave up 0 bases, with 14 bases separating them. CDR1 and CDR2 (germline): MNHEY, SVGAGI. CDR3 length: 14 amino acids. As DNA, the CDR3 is TGTGCCGTCTGGGGAGGTTTCTCTGGAAACACCATATATTTT. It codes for CAVWGGFSGNTIYF.

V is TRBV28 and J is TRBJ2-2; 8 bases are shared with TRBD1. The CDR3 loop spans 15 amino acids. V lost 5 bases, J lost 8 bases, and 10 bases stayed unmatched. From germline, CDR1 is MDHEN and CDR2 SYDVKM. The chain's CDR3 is CASSRPQGAGGELFF. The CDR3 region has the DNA TGTGCCAGCAGTCGTCCCCAGGGGGCAGGGGGGGAGCTGTTTTTT. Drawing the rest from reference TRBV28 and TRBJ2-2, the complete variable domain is DVKVTQSSRYLVKRTGEKVFLECVQDMDHENMFWYRQDPGLGLRLIYFSYDVKMKEKGDIPEGYSVSREKKERFSLILESASTNQTSMYLCASSRPQGAGGELFFGEGSRLTVL.

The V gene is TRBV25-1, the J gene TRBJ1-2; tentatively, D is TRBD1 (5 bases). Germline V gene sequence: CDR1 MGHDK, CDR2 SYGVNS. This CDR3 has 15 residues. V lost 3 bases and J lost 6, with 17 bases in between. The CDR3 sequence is CASSDEAGRKDGYTF. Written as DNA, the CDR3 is TGTGCCAGCAGTGATGAGGCAGGGAGAAAGGATGGCTACACCTTC.

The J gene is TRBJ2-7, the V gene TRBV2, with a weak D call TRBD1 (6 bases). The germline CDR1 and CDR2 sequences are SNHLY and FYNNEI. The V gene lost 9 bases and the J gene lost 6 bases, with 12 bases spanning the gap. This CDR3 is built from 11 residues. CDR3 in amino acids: CASITGTEQYF. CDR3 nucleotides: TGTGCCAGTATCACAGGGACCGAGCAGTACTTC. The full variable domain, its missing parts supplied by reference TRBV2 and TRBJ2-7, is EPEVTQTPSHQVTQMGQEVILRCVPISNHLYFYWYRQILGQKVEFLVSFYNNEISEKSEIFDDQFSVERPDGSNFTLKIRSTKLEDSAMYFCASITGTEQYFGPGTRLTVT.

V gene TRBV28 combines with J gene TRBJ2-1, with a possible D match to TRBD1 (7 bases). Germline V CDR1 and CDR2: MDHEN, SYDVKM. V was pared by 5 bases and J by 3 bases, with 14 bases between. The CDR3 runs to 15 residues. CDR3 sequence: CASSKTGDFYNEQFF. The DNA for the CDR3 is TGTGCCAGCAGTAAAACAGGGGACTTCTACAATGAGCAGTTCTTC.

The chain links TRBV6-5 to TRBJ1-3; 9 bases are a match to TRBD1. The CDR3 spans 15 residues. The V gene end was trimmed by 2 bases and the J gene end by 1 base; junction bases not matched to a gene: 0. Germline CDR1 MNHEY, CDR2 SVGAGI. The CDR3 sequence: CASSYGTGSGNTIYF. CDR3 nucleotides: TGTGCCAGCAGTTACGGGACAGGGTCTGGAAACACCATATATTTT.

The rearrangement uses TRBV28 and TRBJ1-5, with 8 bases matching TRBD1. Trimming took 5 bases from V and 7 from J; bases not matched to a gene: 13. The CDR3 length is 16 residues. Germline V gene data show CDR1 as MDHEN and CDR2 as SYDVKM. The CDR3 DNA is TGTGCCAGCAGTCCCAAGCCAGGGGGCGCGCGGCAGCCCCAGCATTTT. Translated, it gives CASSPKPGGARQPQHF. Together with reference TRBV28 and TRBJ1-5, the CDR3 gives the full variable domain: DVKVTQSSRYLVKRTGEKVFLECVQDMDHENMFWYRQDPGLGLRLIYFSYDVKMKEKGDIPEGYSVSREKKERFSLILESASTNQTSMYLCASSPKPGGARQPQHFGDGTRLSIL.

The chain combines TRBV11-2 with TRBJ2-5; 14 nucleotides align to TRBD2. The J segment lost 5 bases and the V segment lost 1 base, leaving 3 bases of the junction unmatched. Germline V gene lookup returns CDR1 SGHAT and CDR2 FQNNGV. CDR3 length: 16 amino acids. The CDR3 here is CASSLGGTSGSETQYF. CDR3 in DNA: TGTGCCAGCAGCTTAGGGGGGACTAGCGGGAGCGAGACCCAGTACTTC.

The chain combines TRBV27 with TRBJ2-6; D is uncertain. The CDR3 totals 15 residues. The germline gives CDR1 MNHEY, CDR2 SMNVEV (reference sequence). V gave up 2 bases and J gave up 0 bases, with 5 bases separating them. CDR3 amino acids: CASSLTGSGANVLTF. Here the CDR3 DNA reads TGTGCCAGCAGTTTAACCGGCTCTGGGGCCAACGTCCTGACTTTC.

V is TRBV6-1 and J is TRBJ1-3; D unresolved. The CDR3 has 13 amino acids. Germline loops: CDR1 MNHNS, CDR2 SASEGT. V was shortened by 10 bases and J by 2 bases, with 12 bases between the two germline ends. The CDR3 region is CATTRNPGNTIYF. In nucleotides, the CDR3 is TGTGCCACCACCAGAAACCCTGGAAACACCATATATTTT.

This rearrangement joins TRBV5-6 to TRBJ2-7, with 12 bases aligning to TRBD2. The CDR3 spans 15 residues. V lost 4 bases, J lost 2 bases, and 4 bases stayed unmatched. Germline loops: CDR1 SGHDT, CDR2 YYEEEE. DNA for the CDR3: TGTGCCAGCAGCCCCCTAGCGGGGGGGACCTACGAGCAGTACTTC. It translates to CASSPLAGGTYEQYF.

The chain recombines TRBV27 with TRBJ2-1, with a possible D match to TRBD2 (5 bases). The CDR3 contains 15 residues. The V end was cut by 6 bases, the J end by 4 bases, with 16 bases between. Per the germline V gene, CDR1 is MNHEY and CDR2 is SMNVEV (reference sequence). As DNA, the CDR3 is TGTGCCAGCAGACGACCGGGATTACAGTACAATGAGCAGTTCTTC. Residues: CASRRPGLQYNEQFF.

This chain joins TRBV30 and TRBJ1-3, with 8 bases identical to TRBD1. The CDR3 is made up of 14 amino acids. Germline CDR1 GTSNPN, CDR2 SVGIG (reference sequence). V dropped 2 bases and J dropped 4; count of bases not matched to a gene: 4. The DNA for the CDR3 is TGTGCCTGGAGTAGCAGGGGGCTCGGAAACACCATATATTTT. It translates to CAWSSRGLGNTIYF.

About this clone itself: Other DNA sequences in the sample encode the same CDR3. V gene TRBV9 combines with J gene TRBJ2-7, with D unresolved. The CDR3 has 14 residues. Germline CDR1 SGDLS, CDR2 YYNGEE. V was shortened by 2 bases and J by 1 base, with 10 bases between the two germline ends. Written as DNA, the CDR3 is TGTGCCAGCAGCGTTCTAGGCAGTTCCTACGAGCAGTACTTC. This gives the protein CASSVLGSSYEQYF.

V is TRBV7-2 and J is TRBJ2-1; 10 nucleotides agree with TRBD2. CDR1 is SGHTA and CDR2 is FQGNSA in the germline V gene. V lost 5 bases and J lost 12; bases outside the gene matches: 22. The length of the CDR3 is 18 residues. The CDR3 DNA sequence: TGTGCCAGCAGCGCGTGGAGCTTTAGGGCTAGCGGGAGAAAGGGGCAGTTCTTC. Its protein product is CASSAWSFRASGRKGQFF.

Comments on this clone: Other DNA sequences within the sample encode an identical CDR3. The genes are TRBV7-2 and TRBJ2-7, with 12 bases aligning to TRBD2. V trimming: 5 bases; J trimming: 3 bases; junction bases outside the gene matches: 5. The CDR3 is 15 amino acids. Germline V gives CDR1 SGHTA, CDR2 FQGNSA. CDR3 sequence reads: CASSPTSGGLYEQYF. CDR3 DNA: TGTGCCAGCAGCCCGACTAGCGGGGGACTCTACGAGCAGTACTTC.

The CDR3 nucleotides read TGCGCCAGCAGCCAAGAGGGACAGTCCACAGATACGCAGTATTTT. Protein: CASSQEGQSTDTQYF. J is TRBJ2-3 and V is TRBV4-3; 7 bases agree with TRBD1. Per the germline V gene, CDR1 is LGHNA and CDR2 is YSLEER. CDR3 length: 15 amino acids. The J segment lost 2 bases and the V segment lost 0 bases, leaving 2 bases of the junction unmatched.

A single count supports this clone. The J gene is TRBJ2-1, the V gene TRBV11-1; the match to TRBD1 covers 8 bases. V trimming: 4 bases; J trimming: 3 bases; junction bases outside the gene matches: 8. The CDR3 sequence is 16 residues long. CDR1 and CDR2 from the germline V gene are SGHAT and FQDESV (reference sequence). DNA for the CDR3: TGTGCCAGCAGCTACCTACAGGGGGAGCTCTACAATGAGCAGTTCTTC. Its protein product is CASSYLQGELYNEQFF. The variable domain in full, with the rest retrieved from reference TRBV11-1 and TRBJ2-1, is EAEVAQSPRYKITEKSQAVAFWCDPISGHATLYWYRQILGQGPELLVQFQDESVVDDSQLPKDRFSAERLKGVDSTLKIQPAELGDSAMYLCASSYLQGELYNEQFFGPGTRLTVL.

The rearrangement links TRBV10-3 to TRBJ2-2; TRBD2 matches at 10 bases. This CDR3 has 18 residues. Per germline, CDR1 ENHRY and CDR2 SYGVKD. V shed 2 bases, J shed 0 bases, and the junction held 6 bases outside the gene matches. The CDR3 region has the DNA TGTGCCATCAGTGAGGTTCTTAGCGGGGGGCCGAACACCGGGGAGCTGTTTTTT. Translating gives CAISEVLSGGPNTGELFF.

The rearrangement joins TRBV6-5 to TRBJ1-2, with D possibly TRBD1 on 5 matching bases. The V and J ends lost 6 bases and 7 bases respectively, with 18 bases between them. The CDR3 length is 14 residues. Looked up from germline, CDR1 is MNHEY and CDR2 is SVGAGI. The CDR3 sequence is CASSRDRPGGGYTF. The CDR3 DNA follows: TGTGCCAGCAGCCGGGACCGTCCTGGGGGTGGCTACACCTTC.

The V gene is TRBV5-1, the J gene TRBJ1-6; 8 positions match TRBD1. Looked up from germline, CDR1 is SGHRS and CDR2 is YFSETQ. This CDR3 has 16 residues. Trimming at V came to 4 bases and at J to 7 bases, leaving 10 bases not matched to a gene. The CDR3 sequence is CASSGNPTGENSPLHF. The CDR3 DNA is TGCGCCAGCAGCGGAAACCCGACAGGGGAAAATTCACCCCTCCACTTT.